The 14 T cell receptor beta chains below all came from one sample that was sequenced in a study of blood T cell repertoires in COVID-19. Libraries were prepared by immunoSEQ multiplex PCR; TCRdb keeps only in-frame clonotypes and omits some of them. The data contain 200,000 to 250,000 clones, 70% to 90% of them singletons. The source material was peripheral blood. The receptors originated from a man aged 25-40 years with COVID-19, enrolled during active disease.

The chain uses TRBV7-3 and TRBJ1-2; TRBD1 agrees at 8 bases. Germline lookup yields CDR1 SGHTA and CDR2 FQGTGA. V gave up 5 bases and J gave up 3 bases; unmatched junction bases: 2. The CDR3 contains 13 residues. The CDR3 spells CASSLTGDYGYTF. The CDR3, as DNA: TGTGCCAGCAGCCTGACAGGGGACTATGGCTACACCTTC.

V usage is TRBV27 and J usage is TRBJ1-5; 8 bases align to TRBD1. V shed 5 bases, J shed 3 bases, and the junction held 6 bases outside the gene matches. The CDR3 runs to 15 residues. CDR1 is MNHEY, CDR2 SMNVEV, per germline (reference sequence). CDR3 loop: CASSPRTGLNQPQHF. The CDR3 coding sequence is TGTGCCAGCAGTCCACGGACAGGGCTCAATCAGCCCCAGCATTTT.

This chain joins TRBV5-6 and TRBJ1-2; D possibly corresponds to TRBD1 (6 bases). Germline-derived CDR1 and CDR2 are SGHDT and YYEEEE. Trimming left V 0 bases short and J 4 bases short, with 10 bases between. The CDR3 is 14 amino acids. CDR3 protein: CASSLEQGPYGYTF. Written as DNA, the CDR3 is TGTGCCAGCAGCTTGGAACAGGGCCCCTATGGCTACACCTTC.

The rearrangement uses TRBV5-5 and TRBJ1-5, with TRBD1 matching 8 bases. V lost 2 bases, J lost 6 bases, and 13 bases stayed unmatched. Germline CDR1 is SGHKS and CDR2 is YYEKEE (reference sequence). The CDR3 is 17 amino acids. CDR3 coding DNA: TGTGCCAGCAGCTTTGAACAGGGGGGGGTTTTTGGTCAGCCCCAGCATTTT. Translating gives CASSFEQGGVFGQPQHF.

The table lists this clone with a count of one. This chain links TRBV14 with TRBJ2-7; D is ambiguous. Per germline, CDR1 SGHDN and CDR2 FVKESK. V lost 4 bases and J 1 base, leaving 11 bases between the germline ends. The CDR3 covers 14 residues. The CDR3, as DNA: TGTGCCAGCAGCCCCGCAGGTCCTTCCTACGAGCAGTACTTC. Translating it yields CASSPAGPSYEQYF.

The chain is built from TRBV5-1 and TRBJ1-2; 8 bases align to TRBD1. This CDR3 spans 15 amino acids. After removal of 2 bases from V and 4 bases from J, the junction contained 7 bases not matched to a gene. Per the germline V gene, CDR1 is SGHRS and CDR2 is YFSETQ. CDR3 sequence reads: CASSFQTGDSYGYTF. The CDR3 coding sequence is TGCGCCAGCAGCTTCCAGACAGGGGATTCCTATGGCTACACCTTC. Full variable domain (rest looked up from reference TRBV5-1 and TRBJ1-2): KAGVTQTPRYLIKTRGQQVTLSCSPISGHRSVSWYQQTPGQGLQFLFEYFSETQRNKGNFPGRFSGRQFSNSRSEMNVSTLELGDSALYLCASSFQTGDSYGYTFGSGTRLTVV.

The chain uses TRBV6-6 and TRBJ1-4, with 9 bases matching TRBD1. Losses at the gene ends were 7 bases for V and 10 bases for J; bases not matched to a gene: 7. Germline V gene data show CDR1 as MNHNY and CDR2 as SVGAGI (reference sequence). The CDR3 length is 13 residues. The CDR3, as DNA: TGTGCCAGCAATGACAGGGGACAGGGAAAACTGTTTTTT. It codes for CASNDRGQGKLFF.

The gene calls are TRBV5-1 and TRBJ2-7, with 12 bases that match TRBD1. The CDR3 covers 14 residues. Trimming took 5 bases from V and 5 from J; bases not matched to a gene: 5. Germline V gene data show CDR1 as SGHRS and CDR2 as YFSETQ. CDR3 nucleotide sequence: TGCGCCAGCAGTTGGGACAGGGGGCGAAACGAGCAGTACTTC. Translation: CASSWDRGRNEQYF. The variable domain in full, completed from reference TRBV5-1 and TRBJ2-7, reads KAGVTQTPRYLIKTRGQQVTLSCSPISGHRSVSWYQQTPGQGLQFLFEYFSETQRNKGNFPGRFSGRQFSNSRSEMNVSTLELGDSALYLCASSWDRGRNEQYFGPGTRLTVT.

The chain combines TRBV5-6 with TRBJ2-4, with 9 positions matching TRBD2. Trimming cost V 3 bases and J 5 bases; bases outside gene matches: 0. Germline V gene data show CDR1 as SGHDT and CDR2 as YYEEEE. This CDR3 region has 13 residues. The CDR3 reads CASSWTSENIQYF. The CDR3 DNA reads as TGTGCCAGCAGCTGGACTAGCGAAAACATTCAGTACTTC.

The CDR3 region is CASSIKPMGRENTGELFF. The CDR3, as DNA: TGTGCCAGTAGTATAAAACCTATGGGGCGGGAGAACACCGGGGAGCTGTTTTTT. V is TRBV19 and J is TRBJ2-2; D might be TRBD2 (6 bases). Deletions cut 2 bases from V and 1 base from J, with 17 bases between. The CDR3 covers 18 residues. The germline V gene has CDR1 LNHDA and CDR2 SQIVND (reference sequence).

The chain recombines TRBV7-3 with TRBJ2-1, with D perhaps TRBD2 (7 bases). CDR3 length equals 19 residues. Trimming removed 4 bases from V and 0 bases from J, with 22 bases in between. From germline, CDR1 is SGHTA and CDR2 FQGTGA. CDR3 sequence: CASSSSRWGRGFSYNEQFF. CDR3 coding DNA: TGTGCCAGCAGCTCCTCGAGATGGGGGCGGGGGTTCTCCTACAATGAGCAGTTCTTC.

The chain is built from TRBV6-2 or TRBV6-3 and TRBJ1-5; the D is unclear. The length of the CDR3 is 15 residues. Trimming cost V 0 bases and J 4 bases, with 10 bases left between them. Germline CDR1 is MNHEY and CDR2 is SVGEGT. The CDR3: CASSYSLPTNQPQHF. CDR3 sequence (DNA): TGTGCCAGCAGTTACTCCTTGCCGACAAATCAGCCCCAGCATTTT.

This sequence joins TRBV19 and TRBJ2-7, with D possibly being TRBD2 (6 bases). This CDR3 contains 15 residues. Germline CDR1 LNHDA, CDR2 SQIVND (reference sequence). V lost 1 base and J 2 bases, leaving 12 bases between the germline ends. For the CDR3, the DNA is TGTGCCAGTAGTATAGGGGGTAGCGGTACCTACGAGCAGTACTTC. Translated, it gives CASSIGGSGTYEQYF. The full variable domain, rest sourced from reference TRBV19 and TRBJ2-7, is DGGITQSPKYLFRKEGQNVTLSCEQNLNHDAMYWYRQDPGQGLRLIYYSQIVNDFQKGDIAEGYSVSREKKESFPLTVTSAQKNPTAFYLCASSIGGSGTYEQYFGPGTRLTVT.

The J gene is TRBJ1-2, the V gene TRBV5-6; perhaps TRBD1 as D (6 bases). Per the germline V gene, CDR1 is SGHDT and CDR2 is YYEEEE. Trimming stripped 1 base from V and 0 bases from J, with 10 bases between. This CDR3 has 15 residues. CDR3 region: CASSLKDSANYGYTF. The CDR3 DNA sequence: TGTGCCAGCAGCTTGAAGGACAGCGCTAACTATGGCTACACCTTC.